The rows below give T cell receptor beta chains drawn from one sample of a study of human T cells and chemical hapten exposure. TCRdb processed the RACE reads anew with MiXCR; each CDR3 protein has one entry. The sample carries tens of thousands of distinct CDR3 sequences, 9.5% to 12% recorded once. The material sequenced was whole blood, taken in connection with sensitization to the hapten diphenylcyclopropenone (DPC). The receptors stem from a woman in her forties or fifties with alopecia areata. Some clones in this sample may be carry-over from other donors' samples. Each CDR3 is given with its conserved first and last residue. Each record gives: J gene, clone size, CDR3 length, V gene, D gene, CDR3 DNA, CDR3 protein. A D gene is named only where the DNA matches it firmly. Where a row states a size, it is once, few, many or the class of an expanded clone; other rows omit it.

J: TRBJ1-3; size: .; length: 16; V: TRBV12-3/TRBV12-4; D: TRBD1; DNA: TGTGCCAGCAGTCGCGGACAGGGGTCCTCTGGAAACACCATATATTTT; CDR3: CASSRGQGSSGNTIYF
J: TRBJ2-5; size: few; length: 15; V: TRBV7-7; D: .; DNA: TGTGCCAGCAGCGTCATTGGAGGGTTACAAGAGACCCAGTACTTC; CDR3: CASSVIGGLQETQYF
J: TRBJ2-3; size: many; length: 14; V: TRBV12-3/TRBV12-4; D: .; DNA: TGTGCCAGCATCTCCGCAGGGGGGACAGATACGCAGTATTTT; CDR3: CASISAGGTDTQYF
J: TRBJ1-2; size: few; length: 15; V: TRBV12-3/TRBV12-4; D: .; DNA: TGTGCCAGCAGCCCATGGGTCGGGGGGGAATATGGCTACACCTTC; CDR3: CASSPWVGGEYGYTF
J: TRBJ2-3; size: many; length: 16; V: TRBV2; D: TRBD1; DNA: TGTGCCAGCAGGCTACGACAGGGGGTCGTCGCAGATACGCAGTATTTT; CDR3: CASRLRQGVVADTQYF
J: TRBJ2-3; size: .; length: 15; V: TRBV28; D: .; DNA: TGTGCCAGCACCCCCAGGGGGACTAGCACAGATACGCAGTATTTT; CDR3: CASTPRGTSTDTQYF
J: TRBJ1-6; size: many; length: 15; V: TRBV2; D: .; DNA: TGTGCCAGCAGTGTATCCGGGACGGAACACTTGCCCCTCCACTTT; CDR3: CASSVSGTEHLPLHF
J: TRBJ2-1; size: many; length: 13; V: TRBV15; D: .; DNA: TGTGCCACCACGGGCGGTTCCTACAATGAGCAGTTCTTC; CDR3: CATTGGSYNEQFF
J: TRBJ2-5; size: few; length: 12; V: TRBV20-1; D: .; DNA: TGCAGTGCTGAAAGGGGTGCGGAGACCCAGTACTTC; CDR3: CSAERGAETQYF
J: TRBJ2-2; size: .; length: 16; V: TRBV7-9; D: .; DNA: TGTGCCAGCAGCCCAGTCCTAGGGGCGGGCACCGGGGAGCTGTTTTTT; CDR3: CASSPVLGAGTGELFF
J: TRBJ1-2; size: many; length: 13; V: TRBV12-3/TRBV12-4; D: TRBD1; DNA: TGTGCCAGTTCCCGGGACAGAATTTATGGCTACACCTTC; CDR3: CASSRDRIYGYTF
J: TRBJ2-3; size: .; length: 16; V: TRBV7-8; D: TRBD2; DNA: TGTGCCAGCAGCTTAGAGGCTAGCGGGGGGGCGAATACGCAGTATTTT; CDR3: CASSLEASGGANTQYF
J: TRBJ1-4; size: many; length: 17; V: TRBV11-2; D: .; DNA: TGTGCCAGCAGCTTACGCGGGCAACCGTGGACTAATGAAAAACTGTTTTTT; CDR3: CASSLRGQPWTNEKLFF
J: TRBJ1-2; size: many; length: 14; V: TRBV6-5; D: TRBD1; DNA: TGTGCCAGCAGAAGGACAGGGACAATCTATGGCTACACCTTC; CDR3: CASRRTGTIYGYTF
J: TRBJ2-1; size: few; length: 15; V: TRBV11-3; D: .; DNA: TGTGCCAGCAGCCCCCACGCCGCGACTAGTGCCGGGCAGTTCTTC; CDR3: CASSPHAATSAGQFF
J: TRBJ1-4; size: .; length: 16; V: TRBV28; D: TRBD1; DNA: TGTGCCAGCAGTTTCCTACAGGGGGTTGGTAATGAAAAACTGTTTTTT; CDR3: CASSFLQGVGNEKLFF
J: TRBJ2-1; size: few; length: 13; V: TRBV28; D: .; DNA: TGTGCCAGCAGCACCCCTGGACACTTAGGGCAGTTCTTC; CDR3: CASSTPGHLGQFF
J: TRBJ1-2; size: .; length: 15; V: TRBV7-2; D: .; DNA: TGTGCCAGCAGCAAGGGACCGGGGGTTAACTATGGCTACACCTTC; CDR3: CASSKGPGVNYGYTF
J: TRBJ1-1; size: many; length: 15; V: TRBV6-1; D: .; DNA: TGTGCCAGCAGTCCCTTGGGCCGAGGGTCCACTGAAGCTTTCTTT; CDR3: CASSPLGRGSTEAFF
J: TRBJ1-6; size: few; length: 13; V: TRBV7-3; D: .; DNA: TGTGCCAGCAGCTCGACTCCCCCTTCACCCCTCCACTTT; CDR3: CASSSTPPSPLHF
J: TRBJ2-3; size: few; length: 14; V: TRBV6-1; D: TRBD2; DNA: TGTGCCAGCAGGCCGGCGGGGGGCGCAGATACGCAGTATTTT; CDR3: CASRPAGGADTQYF
J: TRBJ1-2; size: many; length: 15; V: TRBV9; D: .; DNA: TGTGCCAGCAGCGTAGCTCTCCGAGCTAACTATGGCTACACCTTC; CDR3: CASSVALRANYGYTF
J: TRBJ2-3; size: many; length: 12; V: TRBV10-3; D: .; DNA: TGTGCCGCAAGCCAGGACACAGATACGCAGTATTTT; CDR3: CAASQDTDTQYF
J: TRBJ1-5; size: many; length: 11; V: TRBV28; D: .; DNA: TGTGCCAGCAGTTTGAGGCAGCCCCAGCATTTT; CDR3: CASSLRQPQHF
J: TRBJ2-7; size: few; length: 16; V: TRBV6-2/TRBV6-3; D: .; DNA: TGTGCCAGCAGTTACGGCCCTTATGGGGCCTCCTACGAGCAGTACTTC; CDR3: CASSYGPYGASYEQYF
J: TRBJ1-1; size: .; length: 13; V: TRBV6-2/TRBV6-3; D: .; DNA: TGTGCCAGCAGTTCCACACCGAACACTGAAGCTTTCTTT; CDR3: CASSSTPNTEAFF
J: TRBJ2-5; size: few; length: 16; V: TRBV7-9; D: TRBD2; DNA: TGTGCCAGCAGCCCCCGAGGGGCGGGAGTTTACGAGACCCAGTACTTC; CDR3: CASSPRGAGVYETQYF